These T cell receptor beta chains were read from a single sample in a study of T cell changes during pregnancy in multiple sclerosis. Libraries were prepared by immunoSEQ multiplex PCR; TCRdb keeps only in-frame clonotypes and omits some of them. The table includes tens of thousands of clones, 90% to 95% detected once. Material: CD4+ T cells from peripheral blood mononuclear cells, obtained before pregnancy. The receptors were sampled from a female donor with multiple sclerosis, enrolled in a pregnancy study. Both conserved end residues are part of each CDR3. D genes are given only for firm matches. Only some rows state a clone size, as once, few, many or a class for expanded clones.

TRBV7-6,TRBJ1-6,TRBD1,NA,CASSSQGGAVNSPLHF,TGTGCCAGCAGCTCACAGGGGGGGGCGGTGAATTCACCCCTCCACTTT
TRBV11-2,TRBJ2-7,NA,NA,CASSPLGRSSYEQYF,TGTGCCAGCAGCCCTCTAGGGAGGAGCTCCTACGAGCAGTACTTC
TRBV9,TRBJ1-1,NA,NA,CASSVATGGRTEAFF,TGTGCCAGCAGCGTAGCTACCGGCGGAAGGACTGAAGCTTTCTTT
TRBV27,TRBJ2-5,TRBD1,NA,CASSLYRGEETQYF,TGTGCCAGCAGTTTATACAGGGGAGAAGAGACCCAGTACTTC
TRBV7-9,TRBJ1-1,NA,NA,CASSLAPGTEAFF,TGTGCCAGCAGCTTAGCGCCCGGGACTGAAGCTTTCTTT
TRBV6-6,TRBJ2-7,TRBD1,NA,CASSSRGQAEQYF,TGTGCCAGCAGTTCCAGGGGACAGGCTGAGCAGTACTTC
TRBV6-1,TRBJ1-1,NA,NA,CASSDRGGGGTEAFF,TGTGCCAGCAGTGACAGGGGCGGGGGAGGGACTGAAGCTTTCTTT
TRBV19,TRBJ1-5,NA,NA,CASSTSPQGRSGDYSNQPQHF,TGTGCCAGTAGTACCAGCCCACAGGGTCGATCGGGTGACTATAGCAATCAGCCCCAGCATTTT
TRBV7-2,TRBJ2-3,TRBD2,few,CASSLIGGSTDTQYF,TGTGCCAGCAGCTTAATCGGGGGGAGCACAGATACGCAGTATTTT
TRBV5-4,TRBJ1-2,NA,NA,CASSLVQNYGYTF,TGTGCCAGCAGCTTGGTACAGAACTATGGCTACACCTTC
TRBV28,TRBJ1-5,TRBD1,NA,CASSLLLKGTGGQEDQPQHF,TGTGCCAGCAGTTTACTACTGAAAGGGACAGGGGGCCAAGAGGATCAGCCCCAGCATTTT